This T cell receptor (beta chain) was captured by sequencing in a study of regulatory T cells in long-lasting Graves disease (dated by TCRdb to about 2021). For context, the study as a whole: Antithyroid drugs had been taken for less than 3 months by newly diagnosed Graves' disease patients. Peripheral blood TCR sequencing and RNA sequencing compared persistent Graves' disease patients with newly diagnosed Graves' disease patients. A total of around 35 samples underwent TCR sequencing: some 13 from persistent and around 20 from newly diagnosed Graves' disease patients. The study was conducted in China and was registered as a clinical trial. On the study overall, not on this receptor specifically: Persistent patients shared more public clonotypes among themselves (around 3,000) than newly diagnosed patients did (nearly 1,000). Sequencing and analysis were restricted to the TCR beta chain. The authors noted that the small sample size was a limitation that may lower accuracy. Only peripheral blood was studied, because thyroid tissue, the primary lesion, was inaccessible. Persistent disease showed preferential use of TRBV28, TRBJ1-2 and TRBJ2-5, whereas newly diagnosed disease favored TRBV20-1 and TRBJ2-1. Persistent Graves' disease patients showed lower TCR Shannon entropy and fewer highly expanded clones than newly diagnosed patients, suggesting clonal expansion.

Library construction relied on multiplex PCR. Sequencing took place on an Illumina HiSeq 4000. To build TCR beta libraries, CDR3 regions were amplified by Arm-PCR using iRepertoire HTBI primers. Before sequencing, the PCR products went through gel purification. On the study's bioinformatics: A total of some 65 TRBV and 14 TRBJ segments were identified across samples and were used for gene usage analysis of CDR3 amino acid clonotypes. Filtered high-quality paired reads were merged into contigs using COPE and FqMerger. Contigs were aligned with BLAST to IMGT TRBV, TRBD and TRBJ reference genes, and CDR3 was defined per IMGT. Any clonotype with a frequency above 0.1% was counted as a highly expanded clone. Shannon entropy served as the measure of repertoire diversity, while the Gini coefficient captured V-J evenness. Clonotypes shared by more than one individual were considered public. The public reads were quality trimmed at Q25 with fastp and then assembled into clones with MiXCR by TCRdb, keeping productive beta chains. Records with the same CDR3 protein are collapsed into one entry carrying the most frequent genes and DNA. TCRdb, not the authors, supplied the V and J calls. Across this sample there are roughly 410,000 distinct CDR3 sequences, with roughly 15% seen only once. About 7.6% of the sample rests with the top ten.

Regarding this clonotype: Its antigen remains undetermined. Its ends do not fully match the called genes, so a read error is possible.

Explained via the paper, the time point label denotes: newly diagnosed GD, antithyroid drugs for less than 3 months. For both TCR sequencing and RNA sequencing, RNA was extracted from PBMCs using TRIzol. Graves' disease was diagnosed according to American Thyroid Association guidelines. The patients came from an endocrinology department in Xi'an, China. Each patient gave 7.5 to 10 milliliters of peripheral blood, collected in an EDTA anticoagulant tube. PBMCs were isolated by Ficoll Paque Plus density gradient separation without further T cell sorting. An Agilent 2100 Bioanalyzer and agarose gel were used to check RNA quality, while a NanoDrop 2000 measured RNA concentration. CDR1 and CDR2 are drawn from the germline V gene: MDHEN, SYDVKM. The CDR3, from cysteine to phenylalanine, totals 15 residues. Only the CDR3 DNA is retained, 45 bases long and in frame from the first base. These data also formed part of another study, on T cells in Graves' hyperthyroidism and ophthalmopathy. Per the second study: A patient counted as having stable Graves' hyperthyroidism if no progression to ophthalmopathy occurred over 18 months of follow-up. The hyperthyroidism patients were between 18 and 65 years old and newly diagnosed, with a disease duration of less than 2 months. Patients with uncontrolled infections, other autoimmune diseases, pregnancy or lactation were excluded. Diagnoses were established on the basis of clinical symptoms, serum thyroxine and TRAb, thyroid ultrasound, and orbital computed tomography. A first-round RT-PCR of the TCR CDR3 used the HTBI primer set with the Qiagen OneStep RT-PCR kit. Blood samples also contained most of the expanded thyroid clonotypes (frequency above 0.001), which suggests that blood repertoires may reflect thyroid immune responses. A model built on a 13 V-J signature distinguished ophthalmopathy from stable hyperthyroidism, reaching roughly 88% sensitivity and about 81% specificity in cross-validation and 80%/75% in testing. In validation, progression to ophthalmopathy was predicted by the model with roughly 69% sensitivity and 72.22% specificity, a median of 6.5 months before onset. A discovery cohort of 95 to 100 patients, approximately 45 with Graves' ophthalmopathy and more than 55 with stable Graves' hyperthyroidism, was used to find distinguishing TCR V-J signatures. An independent validation cohort of under 20 hyperthyroidism patients and 17 patients who later progressed to ophthalmopathy tested prospective prediction of ophthalmopathy. The 100 discovery patients were randomly split 7:3 into training and test sets. Thyroid tissue and blood T-cell repertoires from six Graves' hyperthyroidism patients were also compared in the study. After sampling, hyperthyroidism patients received methimazole starting at 30 mg daily, and ophthalmopathy patients received high-dose intravenous methylprednisolone. Libraries were constructed in a second round of multiplex PCR, after which size selection and purification were performed. Sequencing of the libraries was done on an Illumina HiSeq2000 using paired-end 100 bp reads. SOAPnuke was used to process the raw data, with reads discarded if the reads contained adapters or uncalled bases, had a mean Phred below 15, or lacked an exact constant-primer or identifier match. High-quality paired reads were merged using COPE v1.2.5, and each unique nucleotide sequence was defined as a clonotype. MiTCR v1.1 was used to align clonotypes to the IMGT TRBV, TRBD and TRBJ reference segments. The analysis was restricted to V-J combinations with a frequency above 0.0001, which together covered just over 99% of the repertoires. The TCS score was defined as F50 (clonal expansion) divided by E x V (chaos), with BLOSUM62-based TCRdist calculated between CDR3 peptides within each V-J. Welch's t-statistics and random forest reduced fewer than 600 V-J features to around 14, which were used in a naive Bayes classifier (R e1071). Sample size was not statistically predetermined, and blinding of investigators to group allocation was not performed. The paper describes TCR Vbeta CDR3 sequencing of more than 120 peripheral blood samples, made up of around 41 ophthalmopathy patients, around 78 hyperthyroidism patients and 17 progressor patients.

The origin of this receptor is a woman aged 40 to 49 with Graves disease. Donor details come from another sample of the same person, matched by shared clones. Recombination linked TRBV28 to TRBJ2-6; TRBD1 is perhaps the D gene, given 6 matching bases. Sequenced material: peripheral blood mononuclear cells (PBMCs), taken at new diagnosis, from a patient treated with antithyroid drugs. The CDR3 protein: CTSSQGHSGANVLTF. The DNA sequence follows: TGTACCAGCAGTCAGGGACATTCTGGGGCCAACGTCCTGACTTTC.